These T cell receptor beta chains were read from a single sample in a study of HIV-infected patients and healthy controls. In TCRdb, the 5' RACE reads were re-called with MiXCR into one record per CDR3 protein. This table holds 9,500 to 11,000 distinct CDR3 sequences, roughly 5.6% found once. This specimen consisted of blood, obtained before antiretroviral therapy. The receptors stem from an adult with HIV infection. CDR3s include the opening cysteine and the closing phenylalanine or tryptophan. A D gene is named only where the DNA matches it firmly. Not every row has a clone size; where given, it reads once, few, many or a size class.

d_gene	abundance	v_gene	j_gene	CDR3aa	CDR3nt
TRBD2	medium-sized	TRBV4-2	TRBJ2-7	CASSQDHASGRGYEQYF	TGTGCCAGCAGCCAAGATCACGCTAGCGGGAGGGGGTACGAGCAGTACTTC
-	many	TRBV3-1	TRBJ2-3	CASSQQSLNTQYF	TGTGCCAGCAGCCAACAAAGTCTAAATACGCAGTATTTT
-	-	TRBV6-2/TRBV6-3	TRBJ2-1	CASSYPQGIAGRDEQFF	TGTGCCAGCAGTTACCCCCAGGGAATTGCGGGGAGAGATGAGCAGTTCTTC
TRBD2	-	TRBV11-2	TRBJ2-3	CASSLDLKGLAGGTDTQYF	TGTGCCAGCAGCTTAGATCTTAAGGGACTAGCGGGGGGCACAGATACGCAGTATTTT
-	many	TRBV24-1	TRBJ2-3	CATSGWGTDTQYF	TGTGCCACCAGTGGATGGGGGACAGATACGCAGTATTTT
-	-	TRBV6-2/TRBV6-3	TRBJ2-5	CASSFPRTAQETQYF	TGTGCCAGCAGTTTCCCGCGGACAGCGCAAGAGACCCAGTACTTC
-	few	TRBV21-1	TRBJ2-7	CASSKQQGVSHEQYF	TGTGCCAGCAGCAAACAACAGGGGGTTTCCCACGAGCAGTACTTC
-	few	TRBV7-6	TRBJ2-3	CASSLGVERLTDTQYF	TGTGCCAGCAGCTTAGGTGTGGAGAGGCTAACAGATACGCAGTATTTT
TRBD1	many	TRBV14	TRBJ1-6	CASSQGGAGGSPLHF	TGTGCCAGCAGCCAAGGAGGGGCAGGGGGTTCACCCCTCCACTTT
-	many	TRBV6-6	TRBJ1-5	CASSTYSNQPQHF	TGTGCCAGCAGTACGTATAGCAATCAGCCCCAGCATTTT
-	-	TRBV7-9	TRBJ2-1	CASGLGRLGYNEQFF	TGTGCCAGCGGACTTGGACGGCTGGGGTACAATGAGCAGTTCTTC
TRBD1	few	TRBV28	TRBJ2-7	CASSYHRRDRGDHEQYF	TGTGCCAGCAGTTACCACCGGCGGGACAGGGGTGATCACGAGCAGTACTTC
TRBD1	many	TRBV27	TRBJ1-1	CASVIRTGGKRGTEAFF	TGTGCCAGCGTCATTCGGACAGGGGGCAAGAGGGGCACTGAAGCTTTCTTT
-	many	TRBV6-1	TRBJ1-2	CASRLPTLGGVYGYTF	TGTGCCAGCCGCCTCCCCACCTTGGGAGGGGTCTATGGCTACACCTTC
-	-	TRBV2	TRBJ2-3	CASSELGISTDTQYF	TGTGCCAGCAGTGAATTGGGCATTAGCACAGATACGCAGTATTTT
TRBD1	many	TRBV20-1	TRBJ2-7	CSAVDRDEQYF	TGCAGTGCTGTTGACAGGGACGAGCAGTACTTC
-	many	TRBV30	TRBJ1-1	CAWSETGEAFF	TGTGCCTGGAGTGAGACAGGCGAAGCTTTCTTT
-	medium-sized	TRBV6-1	TRBJ1-3	CASSEERQAGNTIYF	TGTGCCAGCAGTGAAGAAAGGCAGGCCGGGAACACCATATATTTT
-	many	TRBV6-5	TRBJ2-3	CASSYSLGRDTQYF	TGTGCCAGCAGTTACAGTTTGGGGAGAGATACGCAGTATTTT
-	many	TRBV5-6	TRBJ2-1	CASSLAGSDNEQFF	TGTGCCAGCAGCTTGGCGGGTAGCGACAATGAGCAGTTCTTC
-	-	TRBV28	TRBJ2-3	CASSLFRGTTDTQYF	TGTGCCAGCAGTTTATTCCGGGGGACCACAGATACGCAGTATTTT
-	many	TRBV29-1	TRBJ2-5	CSVDPDPQETQYF	TGCAGCGTTGACCCAGATCCCCAAGAGACCCAGTACTTC
-	many	TRBV5-6	TRBJ1-5	CASSFGGAGSNQPQHF	TGTGCCAGCAGCTTTGGGGGCGCTGGAAGCAATCAGCCCCAGCATTTT
TRBD2	many	TRBV4-2	TRBJ2-7	CASRKGFEKRGDYEQYF	TGTGCCAGCAGAAAGGGCTTTGAGAAGCGGGGGGACTACGAGCAGTACTTC
TRBD1	many	TRBV7-8	TRBJ1-1	CASSSGTAVLAFF	TGTGCCAGCAGCTCTGGGACAGCGGTGTTGGCTTTCTTT
TRBD2	many	TRBV20-1	TRBJ2-3	CSARRGGSTDTQYF	TGCAGTGCTAGACGGGGAGGGAGCACAGATACGCAGTATTTT
TRBD1	-	TRBV29-1	TRBJ2-1	CSVEGQTDNEQFF	TGCAGCGTTGAGGGACAGACGGACAATGAGCAGTTCTTC
-	many	TRBV5-1	TRBJ2-1	CASSLEGMNEQFF	TGCGCCAGCAGCTTGGAAGGGATGAATGAGCAGTTCTTC
TRBD2	-	TRBV9	TRBJ2-1	CASSGTSGRWNEQFF	TGTGCCAGCAGCGGAACTAGCGGGAGGTGGAATGAGCAGTTCTTC
TRBD2	medium-sized	TRBV7-6	TRBJ2-7	CASSSPGLVPEQYF	TGTGCCAGCAGCTCGCCGGGACTAGTACCCGAGCAGTACTTC
-	medium-sized	TRBV5-1	TRBJ1-1	CASSAGPPDLTEAFF	TGCGCCAGCAGCGCCGGCCCCCCGGATCTAACTGAAGCTTTCTTT
TRBD1	many	TRBV5-1	TRBJ1-4	CASSLRSGGGIEKLFF	TGCGCCAGCAGCTTACGATCAGGGGGTGGCATTGAAAAACTGTTTTTT
-	many	TRBV28	TRBJ2-5	CASSSLATGRQETQYF	TGTGCCAGCAGTTCCCTCGCGACAGGGAGGCAAGAGACCCAGTACTTC
-	many	TRBV11-2	TRBJ2-1	CASSLVGNEQFF	TGTGCCAGCAGCTTAGTTGGCAATGAGCAGTTCTTC
TRBD2	many	TRBV6-2/TRBV6-3	TRBJ2-5	CASSYGGRYQETQYF	TGTGCCAGCAGTTATGGCGGGAGGTACCAAGAGACCCAGTACTTC
TRBD2	many	TRBV2	TRBJ2-7	CASGLAGGSYEQYF	TGTGCCAGCGGGCTAGCGGGGGGATCCTACGAGCAGTACTTC
-	medium-sized	TRBV2	TRBJ2-5	CASSEEETQYF	TGTGCCAGCAGTGAAGAGGAGACCCAGTACTTC
TRBD2	many	TRBV7-2	TRBJ2-3	CASSLVGLAGDVTDTQYF	TGTGCCAGCAGCCTCGTAGGACTAGCGGGAGATGTGACAGATACGCAGTATTTT
-	many	TRBV6-6	TRBJ1-6	CASSPNGYNSPLHF	TGTGCCAGCTCCCCGAACGGGTATAATTCACCCCTCCACTTT
-	many	TRBV20-1	TRBJ1-5	CSATTGSQPQHF	TGCAGTGCAACTACGGGATCTCAGCCCCAGCATTTT
-	many	TRBV12-3/TRBV12-4	TRBJ2-1	CASTRYNEQFF	TGTGCCAGCACCAGGTACAATGAGCAGTTCTTC
TRBD1	medium-sized	TRBV18	TRBJ2-7	CASSRTGSDEQYF	TGTGCCAGCTCCCGGACAGGGTCGGACGAGCAGTACTTC
-	many	TRBV3-1	TRBJ1-4	CASARAGKNEKLFF	TGTGCCAGCGCCCGGGCAGGAAAAAATGAAAAACTGTTTTTT
TRBD1	many	TRBV24-1	TRBJ2-3	CATSDLQGGVTDTQYF	TGTGCCACCAGTGATTTGCAAGGGGGCGTGACAGATACGCAGTATTTT
-	medium-sized	TRBV7-8	TRBJ2-7	CASSLFSKGDEQYF	TGTGCCAGCAGCTTATTCTCGAAGGGGGACGAGCAGTACTTC